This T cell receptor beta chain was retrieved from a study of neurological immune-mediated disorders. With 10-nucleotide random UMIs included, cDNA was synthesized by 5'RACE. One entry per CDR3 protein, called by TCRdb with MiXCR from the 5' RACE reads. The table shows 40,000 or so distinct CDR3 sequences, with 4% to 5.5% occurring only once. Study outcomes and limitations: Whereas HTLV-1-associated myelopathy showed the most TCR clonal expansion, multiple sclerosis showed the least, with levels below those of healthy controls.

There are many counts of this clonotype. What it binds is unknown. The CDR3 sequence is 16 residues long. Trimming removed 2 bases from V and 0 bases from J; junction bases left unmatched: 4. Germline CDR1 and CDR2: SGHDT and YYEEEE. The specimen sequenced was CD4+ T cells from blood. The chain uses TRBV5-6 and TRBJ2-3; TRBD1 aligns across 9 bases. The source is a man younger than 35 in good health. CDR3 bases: TGTGCCAGCAGCTTTGCCGGACAGGGGAGCACAGATACGCAGTATTTT. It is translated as CASSFAGQGSTDTQYF.